Listed below are T cell receptor beta chains from one sample, sequenced in a study of metastatic and nonmetastatic thyroid tumors. TCRdb re-called the PCR reads with MiXCR. The sample comprises just over 7,500 clones, roughly 27% of which are singletons, and 15% to 20% rests with the top ten. Specimen: adjacent normal tissue. The source of these receptors is a female donor with papillary thyroid cancer or a benign thyroid nodule (not recorded which). Some clones in this sample may be carry-over from other donors' samples. Both conserved end residues are part of each CDR3. D genes are given only for firm matches. Not every row has a clone size; where given, it reads once, few, many or a size class.

15	TRBV7-8	TRBJ2-7	NA	NA	CASSLGGQESYEQYF	TGTGCCAGCAGCTTAGGAGGTCAGGAATCCTACGAGCAGTACTTC
13	TRBV5-1	TRBJ1-5	NA	NA	CASSLSGDQPQHF	TGCGCCAGCAGCTTGTCGGGAGACCAGCCCCAGCATTTT
14	TRBV20-1	TRBJ2-7	few	NA	CSARAPTETYEQYF	TGCAGTGCTAGAGCCCCGACAGAAACCTACGAGCAGTACTTC
15	TRBV11-2	TRBJ2-2	NA	TRBD1	CASSLQGAGTGELFF	TGTGCCAGCAGCCTACAGGGGGCGGGCACCGGGGAGCTGTTTTTT
16	TRBV12-3/TRBV12-4	TRBJ2-7	NA	TRBD1	CASSSKWTGSSYEQYF	TGTGCCAGCAGTTCGAAGTGGACAGGGAGCTCCTACGAGCAGTACTTC
14	TRBV20-1	TRBJ1-4	many	NA	CSARDQNRGEKLFF	TGCAGTGCTAGAGACCAAAATCGGGGTGAAAAACTGTTTTTT
16	TRBV28	TRBJ1-6	medium-sized	NA	CASPGRQADYNSPLHF	TGTGCCAGCCCCGGTAGGCAGGCGGACTATAATTCACCCCTCCACTTT
12	TRBV10-1	TRBJ2-3	medium-sized	NA	CASSEGEHTQYF	TGCGCCAGCAGTGAGGGGGAGCATACGCAGTATTTT
15	TRBV20-1	TRBJ2-1	NA	TRBD2	CSAQPGLAGNNEQFF	TGCAGTGCTCAACCGGGACTAGCGGGGAACAATGAGCAGTTCTTC
15	TRBV28	TRBJ2-4	NA	NA	CASSLFRTAENIQYF	TGTGCCAGCAGTTTATTCAGGACAGCTGAAAACATTCAGTACTTC
15	TRBV24-1	TRBJ2-3	medium-sized	NA	CATSDPSGVTDTQYF	TGTGCCACCAGTGACCCGAGCGGAGTCACAGATACGCAGTATTTT
13	TRBV20-1	TRBJ2-3	many	TRBD2	CSAQAGSTDTQYF	TGCAGTGCTCAAGCGGGAAGCACAGATACGCAGTATTTT
17	TRBV2	TRBJ2-4	many	NA	CASRMNPGGDPRNIQYF	TGTGCCAGCAGAATGAACCCAGGGGGGGACCCCCGGAACATTCAGTACTTC
16	TRBV7-8	TRBJ1-1	few	TRBD1	CASSSARTGIESEAFF	TGTGCCAGCAGTTCTGCTAGGACAGGGATCGAGTCTGAAGCTTTCTTT
16	TRBV12-3/TRBV12-4	TRBJ2-1	few	NA	CASTKSGPSLRNEQFF	TGTGCCAGCACCAAATCCGGGCCATCTCTACGCAATGAGCAGTTCTTC
14	TRBV3-1	TRBJ2-3	NA	NA	CASSVRPRVDTQYF	TGTGCCAGCAGCGTCCGACCTCGGGTAGATACGCAGTATTTT
14	TRBV6-6	TRBJ1-2	few	NA	CASSYSGPNYGYTF	TGTGCCAGCAGTTACTCGGGACCGAATTATGGCTACACCTTC
15	TRBV28	TRBJ2-5	few	NA	CASSPALQRHGTQYF	TGTGCCAGCAGCCCTGCTTTGCAGCGCCATGGGACCCAGTACTTC
14	TRBV2	TRBJ1-5	medium-sized	NA	CASRVSGFGQPQHF	TGTGCCAGCAGGGTCTCCGGGTTCGGACAGCCCCAGCATTTT
14	TRBV2	TRBJ2-1	many	TRBD1	CASMRQGSYNEQFF	TGTGCCAGCATGAGACAGGGCTCCTACAATGAGCAGTTCTTC
12	TRBV15	TRBJ2-7	medium-sized	NA	CATSTGSYEQYF	TGTGCCACCAGCACGGGCTCCTACGAGCAGTACTTC
15	TRBV7-2	TRBJ2-5	NA	NA	CASSLGRSRRETQYF	TGTGCCAGCAGCCTTGGCAGGTCTAGAAGAGAGACCCAGTACTTC
17	TRBV11-2	TRBJ2-2	NA	TRBD1	CAISPHPDRERPWELFF	TGTGCCATCAGCCCGCACCCGGACAGGGAGCGCCCCTGGGAGCTGTTTTTT
14	TRBV6-2/TRBV6-3	TRBJ1-1	NA	NA	CASSYRDMNTEALF	TGTGCCAGCAGTTACCGGGACATGAACACTGAAGCTCTCTTT
12	TRBV5-1	TRBJ1-4	many	NA	CASSQQGEKLFF	TGCGCCAGCAGCCAACAGGGAGAAAAACTGTTTTTT
14	TRBV4-3	TRBJ2-3	NA	TRBD1	CASSHGTGTDTQYF	TGCGCCAGCAGCCATGGGACAGGAACAGATACGCAGTATTTT
14	TRBV28	TRBJ2-7	NA	TRBD2	CASKTSGTYYEKYF	TGTGCCAGCAAAACTAGCGGTACCTACTACGAGAAGTACTTC
17	TRBV4-2	TRBJ2-2	NA	TRBD2	CASSQATSGRYSGELFF	TGTGCCAGCAGCCAGGCTACTAGCGGGAGATATTCCGGGGAGCTGTTTTTT
13	TRBV6-1	TRBJ2-1	NA	NA	CASSEAWPNEQFF	TGTGCCAGCAGTGAAGCTTGGCCCAATGAGCAGTTCTTC
13	TRBV9	TRBJ2-4	many	NA	CASSVDPFAIQYF	TGTGCCAGCAGCGTAGATCCCTTCGCCATTCAGTACTTC
15	TRBV6-2/TRBV6-3	TRBJ1-6	few	TRBD1	CASSYSGQDNSPLHF	TGTGCCAGCAGTTACTCGGGACAGGATAATTCACCCCTCCACTTT
15	TRBV6-2/TRBV6-3	TRBJ2-5	once	NA	CASSYFAGTRETQYF	TGTGCCAGCAGTTACTTTGCGGGTACCAGAGAGACCCAGTACTTC
15	TRBV16	TRBJ1-2	few	NA	CASSQSRDSFLGYTF	TGTGCCAGCAGCCAATCCCGGGACTCCTTTCTTGGCTACACCTTC
17	TRBV12-3/TRBV12-4	TRBJ2-7	few	TRBD1	CASSLAAKDRGRIEQYF	TGTGCCAGCAGTCTAGCCGCGAAGGACAGGGGGCGGATCGAGCAGTACTTC
15	TRBV20-1	TRBJ2-7	NA	NA	CSAIQTPPFHYEQYF	TGCAGTGCGATACAAACTCCACCCTTTCACTACGAGCAGTACTTC
14	TRBV28	TRBJ2-7	medium-sized	NA	CASSLGPAIYEQYF	TGTGCCAGCAGTTTGGGGCCAGCGATCTACGAGCAGTACTTC
12	TRBV12-3/TRBV12-4	TRBJ2-1	medium-sized	NA	CASSLRGFEQFF	TGTGCCAGCAGTTTAAGGGGGTTTGAGCAGTTCTTC
12	TRBV6-2/TRBV6-3	TRBJ2-5	few	NA	CASSYPIWNKYF	TGTGCCAGCAGTTACCCGATCTGGAACAAGTACTTC
15	TRBV7-6	TRBJ2-1	NA	TRBD2	CASSLGGGRGYEQFF	TGTGCCAGCAGCTTAGGAGGCGGGAGGGGATATGAGCAGTTCTTC
15	TRBV12-3/TRBV12-4	TRBJ2-1	medium-sized	TRBD2	CASSPRAGGYNEQFF	TGTGCCAGCAGCCCACGGGCGGGAGGATACAATGAGCAGTTCTTC
14	TRBV10-3	TRBJ2-5	NA	NA	CAISDSQGQETQYF	TGTGCCATCAGTGACTCACAGGGCCAAGAGACCCAGTACTTC
15	TRBV11-3	TRBJ2-7	NA	TRBD1	CASSLEGTESYEQYF	TGTGCCAGCAGCTTAGAGGGGACAGAGTCCTACGAGCAGTACTTC
15	TRBV28	TRBJ1-6	medium-sized	NA	CASSLPRALNSPLHF	TGTGCCAGCAGTTTACCCCGCGCTCTCAATTCACCCCTCCACTTT
14	TRBV2	TRBJ2-1	large	TRBD2	CASSERLAGGFMFF	TGTGCCAGCAGTGAAAGACTAGCGGGAGGTTTTATGTTCTTC
16	TRBV28	TRBJ2-6	few	NA	CASSQLTGAVANVLAF	TGTGCCAGCAGTCAGTTAACGGGGGCTGTGGCCAACGTCCTTGCCTTC
14	TRBV20-1	TRBJ1-2	medium-sized	NA	CSARGERGLYGYTF	TGCAGTGCTAGAGGCGAGCGGGGCCTCTATGGCTACACCTTC
15	TRBV5-1	TRBJ1-1	NA	TRBD1	CASSLRDRLKTEAFF	TGCGCCAGTAGCCTCAGGGACAGGCTGAAAACTGAAGCTTTCTTT
15	TRBV28	TRBJ1-2	medium-sized	NA	CASSLSRRGAHGYTF	TGTGCCAGCAGTTTGAGTCGTCGGGGGGCGCATGGCTACACCTTC
12	TRBV2	TRBJ1-6	NA	NA	CASTLSGGTLHF	TGTGCCAGCACCCTGAGTGGGGGCACCCTCCACTTT
15	TRBV4-1	TRBJ2-1	many	NA	CASSQPFSLYNEQFF	TGCGCCAGCAGCCAACCCTTTTCCTTATACAATGAGCAGTTCTTC
15	TRBV28	TRBJ1-6	NA	NA	CAWCIQQGLNSPLHF	TGTGCCTGGTGTATCCAACAGGGTCTTAATTCACCCCTCCACTTT
16	TRBV6-1	TRBJ2-7	NA	TRBD2	CASRRSLGTSSNEQYF	TGTGCCAGCAGAAGGTCTCTGGGGACTAGCTCCAACGAGCAGTACTTC
17	TRBV12-3/TRBV12-4	TRBJ2-7	few	NA	CAITRIRVQGILYDQYF	TGTGCCATCACTCGGATCAGGGTGCAAGGGATTCTCTACGATCAGTACTTC
14	TRBV20-1	TRBJ1-1	NA	NA	CSAEGRVPNTVAFF	TGCAGTGCTGAAGGGAGGGTTCCGAACACTGTAGCTTTCTTT
13	TRBV29-1	TRBJ1-6	many	NA	CSVERSYNSPLHF	TGCAGCGTTGAACGCTCCTATAATTCACCCCTCCACTTT